This TCR beta chain was sequenced for a study of T cells in Graves' hyperthyroidism and ophthalmopathy. Researchers took RNA transcripts and amplified the TCR beta CDR3 regions from them. With the HTBI primer set, the TCR CDR3 went through a first round of RT-PCR. TCRdb re-called the multiplex PCR reads through MiXCR, storing one row per CDR3 protein. The table records hundreds of thousands of distinct CDR3 sequences, about 15% of them present only once. This clonotype was counted at least ten times. Germline V gene data show CDR1 as LNHDA and CDR2 as SQIVND (reference sequence). Deletions cut 6 bases from V and 2 bases from J, with 13 bases between. The CDR3 totals 14 residues.

Sequenced: blood. The chain has TRBV19 and TRBJ2-5; no definite D call. The sequence came from a woman in her 30s with Graves' hyperthyroidism that later progressed to Graves' ophthalmopathy. The CDR3 DNA reads TGTGCCAGTAGCAAACTCGAATTACAAGAGACCCAGTACTTC. This codes for CASSKLELQETQYF.